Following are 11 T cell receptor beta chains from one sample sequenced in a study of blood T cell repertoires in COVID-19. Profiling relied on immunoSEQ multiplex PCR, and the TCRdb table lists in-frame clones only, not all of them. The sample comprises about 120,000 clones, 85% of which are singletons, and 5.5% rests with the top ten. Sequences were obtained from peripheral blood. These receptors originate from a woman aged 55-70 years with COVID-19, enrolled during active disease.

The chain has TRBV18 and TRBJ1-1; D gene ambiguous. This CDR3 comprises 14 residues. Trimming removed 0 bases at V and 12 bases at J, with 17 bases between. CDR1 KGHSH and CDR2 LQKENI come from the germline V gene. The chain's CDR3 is CASSPPGMSVTTFF. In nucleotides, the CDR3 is TGTGCCAGCTCACCACCGGGCATGTCCGTAACAACTTTCTTT.

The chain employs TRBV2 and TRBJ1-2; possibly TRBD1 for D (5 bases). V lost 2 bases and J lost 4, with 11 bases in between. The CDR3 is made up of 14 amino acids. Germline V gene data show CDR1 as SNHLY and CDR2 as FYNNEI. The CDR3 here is CASSETGASYGYTF. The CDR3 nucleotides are TGTGCCAGCAGTGAAACAGGTGCTTCCTATGGCTACACCTTC. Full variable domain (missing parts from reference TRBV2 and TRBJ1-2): EPEVTQTPSHQVTQMGQEVILRCVPISNHLYFYWYRQILGQKVEFLVSFYNNEISEKSEIFDDQFSVERPDGSNFTLKIRSTKLEDSAMYFCASSETGASYGYTFGSGTRLTVV.

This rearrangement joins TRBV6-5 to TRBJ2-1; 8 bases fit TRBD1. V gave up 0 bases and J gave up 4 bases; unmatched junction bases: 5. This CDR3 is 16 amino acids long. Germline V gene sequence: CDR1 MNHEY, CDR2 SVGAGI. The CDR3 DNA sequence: TGTGCCAGCAGTTACTCTCCAGGGGGCGATTACAATGAGCAGTTCTTC. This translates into CASSYSPGGDYNEQFF.

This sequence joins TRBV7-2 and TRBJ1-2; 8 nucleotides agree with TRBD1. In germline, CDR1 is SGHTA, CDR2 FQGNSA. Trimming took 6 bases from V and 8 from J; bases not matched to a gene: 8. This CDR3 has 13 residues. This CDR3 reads CASRTQGADGYTF. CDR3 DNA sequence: TGTGCCAGCAGGACGCAGGGGGCGGACGGCTACACCTTC. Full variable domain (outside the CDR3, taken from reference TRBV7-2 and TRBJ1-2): GAGVSQSPSNKVTEKGKDVELRCDPISGHTALYWYRQSLGQGLEFLIYFQGNSAPDKSGLPSDRFSAERTGGSVSTLTIQRTQQEDSAVYLCASRTQGADGYTFGSGTRLTVV.

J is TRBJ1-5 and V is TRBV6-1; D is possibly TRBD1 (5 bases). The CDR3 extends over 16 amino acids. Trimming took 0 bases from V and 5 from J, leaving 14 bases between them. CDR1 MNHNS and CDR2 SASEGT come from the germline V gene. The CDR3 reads CASSEAVPDNYQPQHF. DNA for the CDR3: TGTGCCAGCAGTGAAGCCGTCCCGGACAACTATCAGCCCCAGCATTTT.

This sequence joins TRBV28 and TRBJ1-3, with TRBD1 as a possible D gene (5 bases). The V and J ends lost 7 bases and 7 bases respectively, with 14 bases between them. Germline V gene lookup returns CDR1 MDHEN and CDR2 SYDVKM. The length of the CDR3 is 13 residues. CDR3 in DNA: TGTGCCAGCACCCCGCAGGGTCGGAACACCATATATTTT. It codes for CASTPQGRNTIYF. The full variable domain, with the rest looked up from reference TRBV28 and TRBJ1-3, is DVKVTQSSRYLVKRTGEKVFLECVQDMDHENMFWYRQDPGLGLRLIYFSYDVKMKEKGDIPEGYSVSREKKERFSLILESASTNQTSMYLCASTPQGRNTIYFGEGSWLTVV.

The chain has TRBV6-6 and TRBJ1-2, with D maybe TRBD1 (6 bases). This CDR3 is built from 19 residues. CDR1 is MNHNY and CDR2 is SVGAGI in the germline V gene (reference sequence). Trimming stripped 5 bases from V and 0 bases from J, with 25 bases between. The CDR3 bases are TGTGCCAGCAGTCGTACATTTGTGGGGGCGGCAGGGACTAACTATGGCTACACCTTC. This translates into CASSRTFVGAAGTNYGYTF.

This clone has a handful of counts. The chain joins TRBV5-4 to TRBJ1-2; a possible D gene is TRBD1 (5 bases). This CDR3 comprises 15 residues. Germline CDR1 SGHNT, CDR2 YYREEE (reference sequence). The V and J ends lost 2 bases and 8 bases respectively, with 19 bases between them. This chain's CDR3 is CASSFGRGDLRGYTF. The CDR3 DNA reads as TGTGCCAGCAGCTTCGGTCGAGGGGACTTACGGGGCTACACCTTC.

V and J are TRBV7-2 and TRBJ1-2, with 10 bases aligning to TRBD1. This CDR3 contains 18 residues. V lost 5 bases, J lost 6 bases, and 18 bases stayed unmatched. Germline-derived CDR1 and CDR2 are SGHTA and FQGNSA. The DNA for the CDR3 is TGTGCCAGCAGCCAAACGGTGACAGGGGGCAGGACTAGTCATGGCTACACCTTC. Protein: CASSQTVTGGRTSHGYTF.

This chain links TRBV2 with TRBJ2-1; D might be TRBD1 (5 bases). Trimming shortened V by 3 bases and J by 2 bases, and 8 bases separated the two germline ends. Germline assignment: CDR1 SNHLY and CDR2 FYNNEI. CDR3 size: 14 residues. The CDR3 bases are TGTGCCAGCAGTGACAGGGATACCTACAATGAGCAGTTCTTC. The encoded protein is CASSDRDTYNEQFF. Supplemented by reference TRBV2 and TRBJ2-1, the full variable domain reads EPEVTQTPSHQVTQMGQEVILRCVPISNHLYFYWYRQILGQKVEFLVSFYNNEISEKSEIFDDQFSVERPDGSNFTLKIRSTKLEDSAMYFCASSDRDTYNEQFFGPGTRLTVL.

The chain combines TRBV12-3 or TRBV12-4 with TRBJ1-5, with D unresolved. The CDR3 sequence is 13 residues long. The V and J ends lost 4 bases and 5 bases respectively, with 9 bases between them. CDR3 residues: CASSSLTDQPQHF. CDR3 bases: TGTGCCAGCAGTTCTCTTACGGATCAGCCCCAGCATTTT.